This T cell receptor (beta chain) was documented in a study of shared clonotypes between healthy human individuals. Findings and limits, study-wide: The four-donor shared clonotypes exceeded non-shared clonotypes in generation probability, with non-shared ones scoring lower. Naive CD4 clonotype sharing across several donors was 4% to 5%.

This CDR3 has 18 residues. V was pared by 9 bases and J by 0 bases, with 16 bases of the junction left unmatched. Germline V lookup: CDR1 MDHEN, CDR2 SYDVKM. The sorted-subset replicate PCRs were given 200 ng DNA, which is tens of thousands of T cell genomes. In the original analysis: Filtering differed since immunoSEQ provided only junctions, with no quality scores. The data were produced by immunoSEQ multiplex PCR, yet TCRdb's version contains in-frame clones alone and is incomplete. V, J and clone size were drawn from that table, and D and trimming were deduced from the DNA. Of a few hundred thousand clones in the sample, roughly 96% were seen once. Naive CD8 cells, CD45RO-negative and positively selected for CCR7, excluded terminally differentiated effector memory CD45RA+ cells. As for this clone: The antigen remains undetermined.

The sequenced sample was naive CD8+ T cells sorted from blood. The J gene is TRBJ2-7, the V gene TRBV28, with 11 bases fitting TRBD1. The sequence was collected from a woman in her 30s in good health. The CDR3 reads CASVGDRGKSRLSYEQYF. The DNA for the CDR3 is TGTGCCAGTGTGGGGGACAGGGGGAAGTCCCGACTCTCCTACGAGCAGTACTTC.